This TCR beta chain was sequenced in a study of T cell responses to AZD1222 COVID-19 vaccine. Notes on the study in general: Most donors were white British and more were female, and clonal diversity was possibly underestimated. Increases in Spike-specific TCR breadth and depth were seen after two AZD1222 doses. Regions 160-218 and 743-854 dominated among vaccine-associated CD4 TCRs spanning spike.

A note on this clone: The target antigen is unknown.

Only in-frame clones appear in the TCRdb table, and some are missing; sequencing was by immunoSEQ multiplex PCR. Of 200,000 or so clones listed, 93% are singletons. Looked up from germline, CDR1 is SGHAT and CDR2 is FQNNGV. The CDR3 has 15 amino acids. V shed 4 bases and J shed 5 bases, with 17 bases lying between them. The chain uses TRBV11-2 and TRBJ1-2; D is ambiguous. This specimen consisted of peripheral blood, obtained on day 0 of MenACWY control vaccination. This TCR was recovered from an adult in good health. CDR3 amino acids: CASSSPKASGYGYTF. The CDR3 nucleotides read TGTGCCAGCAGCTCCCCGAAGGCTAGTGGATATGGCTACACCTTC. Filled out from reference TRBV11-2 and TRBJ1-2, the complete variable domain reads EAGVAQSPRYKIIEKRQSVAFWCNPISGHATLYWYQQILGQGPKLLIQFQNNGVVDDSQLPKDRFSAERLKGVDSTLKIQPAKLEDSAVYLCASSSPKASGYGYTFGSGTRLTVV.